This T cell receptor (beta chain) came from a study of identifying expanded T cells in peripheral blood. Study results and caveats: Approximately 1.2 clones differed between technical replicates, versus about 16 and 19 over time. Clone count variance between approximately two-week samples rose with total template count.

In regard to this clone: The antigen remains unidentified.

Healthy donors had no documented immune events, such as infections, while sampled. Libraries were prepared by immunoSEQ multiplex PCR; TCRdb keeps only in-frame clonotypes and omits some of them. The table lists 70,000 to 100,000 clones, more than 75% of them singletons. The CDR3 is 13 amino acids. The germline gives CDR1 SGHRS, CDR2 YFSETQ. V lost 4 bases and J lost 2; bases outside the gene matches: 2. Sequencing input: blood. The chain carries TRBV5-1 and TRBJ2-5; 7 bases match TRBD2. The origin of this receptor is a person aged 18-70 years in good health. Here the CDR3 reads CASSRTRQETQYF. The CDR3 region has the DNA TGCGCCAGCAGCCGGACTAGACAAGAGACCCAGTACTTC.